The following is a T cell receptor beta chain sequence with its context. Its antigen is unknown. This record comes from a study of T cell responses to AZD1222 COVID-19 vaccine. This CDR3 region has 15 residues. Germline V gene lookup returns CDR1 MNHEY and CDR2 SVGAGI. V was clipped by 5 bases and J by 1 base, with 14 bases between them. Broader study findings: Dominant CD4 TCR responses targeted spike regions 160-218 and 743-854. Spike-specific TCR breadth rose after two AZD1222 doses, and depth rose as well. Sampling captured repertoires only after the peak T cell response.

Generated by immunoSEQ multiplex PCR, the TCRdb table keeps only in-frame clones and is missing some. The sample shows about 140,000 clones, around 89% of them seen only once. The clonotype was recovered from an adult in good health. The specimen was peripheral blood, collected on day 0 of AZD1222 vaccination. The J gene is TRBJ1-1, the V gene TRBV6-5; D not resolved. Written as DNA, the CDR3 is TGTGCCAGCAGTCCGGTCCCGAAGGCGAACACTGAAGCTTTCTTT. Encoded protein: CASSPVPKANTEAFF.